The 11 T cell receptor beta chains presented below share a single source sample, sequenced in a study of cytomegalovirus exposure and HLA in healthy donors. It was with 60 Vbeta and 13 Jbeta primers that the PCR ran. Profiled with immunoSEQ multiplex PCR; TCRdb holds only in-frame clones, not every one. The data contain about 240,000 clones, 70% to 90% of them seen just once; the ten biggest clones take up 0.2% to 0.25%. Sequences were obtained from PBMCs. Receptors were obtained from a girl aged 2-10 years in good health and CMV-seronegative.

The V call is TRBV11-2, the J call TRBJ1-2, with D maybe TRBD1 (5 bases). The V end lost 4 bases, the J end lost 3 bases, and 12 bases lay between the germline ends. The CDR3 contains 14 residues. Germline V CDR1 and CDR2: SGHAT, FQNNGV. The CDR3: CASSSKAGDYGYTF. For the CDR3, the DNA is TGTGCCAGCAGCTCGAAGGCGGGGGACTATGGCTACACCTTC. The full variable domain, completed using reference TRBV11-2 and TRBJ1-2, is EAGVAQSPRYKIIEKRQSVAFWCNPISGHATLYWYQQILGQGPKLLIQFQNNGVVDDSQLPKDRFSAERLKGVDSTLKIQPAKLEDSAVYLCASSSKAGDYGYTFGSGTRLTVV.

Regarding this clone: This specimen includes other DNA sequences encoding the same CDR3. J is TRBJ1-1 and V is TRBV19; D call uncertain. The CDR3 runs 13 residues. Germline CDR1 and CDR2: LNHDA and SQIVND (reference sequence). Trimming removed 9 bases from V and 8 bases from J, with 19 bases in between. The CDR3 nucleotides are TGTGCCAGCTTGACGGGAGTTACAAACGAAGCTTTCTTT. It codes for CASLTGVTNEAFF.

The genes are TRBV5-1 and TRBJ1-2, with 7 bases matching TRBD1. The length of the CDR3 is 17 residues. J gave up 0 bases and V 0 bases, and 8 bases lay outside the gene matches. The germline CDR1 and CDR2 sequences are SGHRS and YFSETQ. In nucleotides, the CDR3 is TGCGCCAGCAGCTTGGAGCGCACAGGGGCGACTAACTATGGCTACACCTTC. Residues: CASSLERTGATNYGYTF.

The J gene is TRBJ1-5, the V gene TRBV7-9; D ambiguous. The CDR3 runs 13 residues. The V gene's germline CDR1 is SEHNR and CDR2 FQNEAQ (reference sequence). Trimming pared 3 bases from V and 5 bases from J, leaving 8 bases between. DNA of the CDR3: TGTGCCAGCAGCTTGGGAGCGGATCAGCCCCAGCATTTT. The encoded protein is CASSLGADQPQHF.

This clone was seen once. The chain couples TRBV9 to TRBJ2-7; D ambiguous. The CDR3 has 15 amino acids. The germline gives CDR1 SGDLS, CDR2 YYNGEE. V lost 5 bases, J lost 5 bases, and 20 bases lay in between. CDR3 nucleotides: TGTGCCAGCAGTGCTCTGCCGGCCAGGTTCCACGAGCAGTACTTC. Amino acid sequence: CASSALPARFHEQYF. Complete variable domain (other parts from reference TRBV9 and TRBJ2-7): DSGVTQTPKHLITATGQRVTLRCSPRSGDLSVYWYQQSLDQGLQFLIQYYNGEERAKGNILERFSAQQFPDLHSELNLSSLELGDSALYFCASSALPARFHEQYFGPGTRLTVT.

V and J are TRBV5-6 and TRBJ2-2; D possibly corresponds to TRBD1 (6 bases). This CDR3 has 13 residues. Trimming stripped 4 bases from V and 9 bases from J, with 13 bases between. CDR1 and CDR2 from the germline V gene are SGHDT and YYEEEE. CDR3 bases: TGTGCCAGCAGCCCGGTTGGGGGCCGGGAGCTGTTTTTT. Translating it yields CASSPVGGRELFF. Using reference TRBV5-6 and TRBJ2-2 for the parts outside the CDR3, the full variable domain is DAGVTQSPTHLIKTRGQQVTLRCSPKSGHDTVSWYQQALGQGPQFIFQYYEEEERQRGNFPDRFSGHQFPNYSSELNVNALLLGDSALYLCASSPVGGRELFFGEGSRLTVL.

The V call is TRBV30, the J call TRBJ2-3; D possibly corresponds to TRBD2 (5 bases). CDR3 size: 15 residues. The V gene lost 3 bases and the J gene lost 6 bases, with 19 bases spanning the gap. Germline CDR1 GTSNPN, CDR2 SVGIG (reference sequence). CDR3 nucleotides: TGTGCCTGGAGCCCCCCTTCCGGGATCTGGGATACGCAGTATTTT. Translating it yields CAWSPPSGIWDTQYF.

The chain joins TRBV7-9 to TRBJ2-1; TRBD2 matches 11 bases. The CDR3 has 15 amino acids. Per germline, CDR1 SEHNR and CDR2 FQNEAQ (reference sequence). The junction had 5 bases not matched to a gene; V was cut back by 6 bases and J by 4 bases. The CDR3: CASSPSGGPYNEQFF. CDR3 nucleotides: TGTGCCAGCAGTCCTAGCGGGGGGCCTTACAATGAGCAGTTCTTC.

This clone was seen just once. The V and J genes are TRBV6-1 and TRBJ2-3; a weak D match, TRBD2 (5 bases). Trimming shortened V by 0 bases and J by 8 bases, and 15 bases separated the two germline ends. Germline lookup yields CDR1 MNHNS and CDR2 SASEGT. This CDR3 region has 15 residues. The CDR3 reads CASSEAREFAGTQYF. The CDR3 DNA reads TGTGCCAGCAGTGAAGCGAGGGAGTTCGCCGGTACGCAGTATTTT.

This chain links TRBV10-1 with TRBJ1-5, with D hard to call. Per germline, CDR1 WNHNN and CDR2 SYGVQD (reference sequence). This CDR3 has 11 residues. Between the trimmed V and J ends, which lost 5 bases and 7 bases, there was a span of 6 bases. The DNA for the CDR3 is TGCGCCAGCAGTTGGCCCCAGCCCCAGCATTTT. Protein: CASSWPQPQHF.

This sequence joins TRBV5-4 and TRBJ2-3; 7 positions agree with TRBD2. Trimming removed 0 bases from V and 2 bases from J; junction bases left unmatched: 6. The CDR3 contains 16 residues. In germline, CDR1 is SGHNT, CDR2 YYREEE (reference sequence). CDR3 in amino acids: CASSLDRTRATDTQYF. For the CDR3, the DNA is TGTGCCAGCAGCTTGGACCGGACTAGGGCCACAGATACGCAGTATTTT.